This passage covers 10 T cell receptor beta chains from one sample sequenced in a study of spatial heterogeneity in lung cancer (dated by TCRdb to between 2017 and 2020). The time point label, read with the paper, signifies: sample taken at primary tumor resection. Libraries were built with 5' RACE. For sequencing, a NextSeq 500 was employed. The public sequencing data were trimmed at Q25 with fastp and processed into clonotypes with MiXCR by TCRdb, which kept only in-frame beta chains. Every distinct CDR3 protein forms one entry, paired with its most common genes and DNA. The sample table lists 8,200 or so distinct CDR3 sequences, about 8.8% of them with a count of one. The ten largest clones take up roughly a quarter of the sample. Sequences were derived from normal lung tissue next to the tumor, sampled at surgery. The receptors derive from a male donor with early-stage non-small cell lung cancer.

The chain couples TRBV25-1 to TRBJ1-4; D is possibly TRBD1 (5 bases). V lost 2 bases and J 3 bases, leaving 7 bases between the germline ends. Germline V gene sequence: CDR1 MGHDK, CDR2 SYGVNS. The CDR3 has 14 residues. The chain's CDR3 is CASSEQGSNEKLFF. The CDR3 bases are TGTGCCAGCAGTGAACAGGGCTCTAATGAAAAACTGTTTTTT.

This clonotype was recorded many times. The V gene is TRBV20-1, the J gene TRBJ1-1; D gene ambiguous. V was pared by 4 bases and J by 3 bases, with 12 bases between. The CDR3 covers 13 residues. Germline assignment: CDR1 DFQATT and CDR2 SNEGSKA (reference sequence). The CDR3, as DNA: TGCAGTGCTAAGGGCCAGGTGGACACTGAAGCTTTCTTT. This sequence encodes CSAKGQVDTEAFF.

This clonotype was observed at least ten times. The chain has TRBV7-6 and TRBJ1-2; no firm D call. From germline, CDR1 is SGHVS and CDR2 FNYEAQ. CDR3 length equals 13 residues. The V gene lost 1 base and the J gene lost 4 bases, with 7 bases spanning the gap. The CDR3 spells CASSLGVSYGYTF. The CDR3 region has the DNA TGTGCCAGCAGCTTAGGAGTGTCCTATGGCTACACCTTC.

This clonotype showed up many times. The chain combines TRBV12-3 or TRBV12-4 with TRBJ2-1; the match to TRBD1 covers 10 bases. This CDR3 comprises 15 residues. V lost 4 bases, J lost 7 bases, and 7 bases stayed unmatched. The CDR3 DNA reads TGTGCCAGCAGTTGGGGGACAGGGGTAAAGAATGAGCAGTTCTTC. Its protein is CASSWGTGVKNEQFF.

The J gene is TRBJ1-5, the V gene TRBV28; D unclear. The germline gives CDR1 MDHEN, CDR2 SYDVKM. This CDR3 has 16 amino acids. V was shortened by 6 bases and J by 0 bases, with 15 bases between the two germline ends. Here the CDR3 DNA reads TGTGCCAGCAGCTCCCCGGGGAGCATTAGCAATCAGCCCCAGCATTTT. The encoded protein is CASSSPGSISNQPQHF.

This clonotype showed up many times. The genes are TRBV6-1 and TRBJ2-3, with TRBD2 matching over 10 bases. The CDR3 runs 15 residues. V shed 7 bases, J shed 3 bases, and the junction held 7 bases outside the gene matches. In germline, CDR1 is MNHNS, CDR2 SASEGT. The DNA for the CDR3 is TGTGCCAGCACGGCTAGCGGGAGAAGAACAGATACGCAGTATTTT. This codes for CASTASGRRTDTQYF.

This clonotype is termed medium-sized (0.01 to 0.1%). CDR3 in amino acids: CASERRLQPYNEQFF. The DNA of the CDR3 is TGTGCCAGCGAACGGAGGCTGCAGCCCTACAATGAGCAGTTCTTC. V gene TRBV5-6 combines with J gene TRBJ2-1; D might be TRBD2 (5 bases). The CDR3 contains 15 residues. Germline V gene lookup returns CDR1 SGHDT and CDR2 YYEEEE. V was shortened by 7 bases and J by 2 bases, with 16 bases between the two germline ends.

There are many counts of this clonotype. V usage is TRBV5-1 and J usage is TRBJ2-3, with unresolved D. V was shortened by 0 bases and J by 3 bases, with 11 bases between the two germline ends. The germline gives CDR1 SGHRS, CDR2 YFSETQ. The CDR3 length is 15 residues. Here the CDR3 reads CASSLAFRITDTQYF. CDR3 nucleotide sequence: TGCGCCAGCAGCTTGGCCTTCCGAATTACAGATACGCAGTATTTT.

The chain is built from TRBV20-1 and TRBJ2-7, with unresolved D. The germline CDR1 and CDR2 sequences are DFQATT and SNEGSKA (reference sequence). The CDR3 totals 14 residues. CDR3 sequence reads: CRVTIYGRNYEQYF. As DNA, the CDR3 is TGCAGAGTCACAATCTACGGACGGAACTACGAGCAGTACTTC.

By frequency in the sample, this clonotype is medium-sized. The rearrangement uses TRBV28 and TRBJ1-5; 7 bases agree with TRBD1. Germline V CDR1 and CDR2: MDHEN, SYDVKM. V trimming: 6 bases; J trimming: 5 bases; junction bases outside the gene matches: 4. The CDR3 is made up of 13 amino acids. CDR3 sequence reads: CASRGQADQPQHF. As DNA, the CDR3 is TGTGCCAGCAGAGGACAGGCCGATCAGCCCCAGCATTTT.